This T cell receptor beta chain was obtained from a study of T cells in Graves' hyperthyroidism and ophthalmopathy. Findings and caveats of the study: Most clonotypes that expanded in the thyroid above 0.001 also showed up in blood.

This clonotype was counted a few times. Its antigen is currently unknown. Exclusion followed for patients with uncontrolled infection, other autoimmune disease, pregnancy or lactation. Trimming took 0 bases from V and 11 from J, leaving 12 bases between them. This CDR3 spans 13 amino acids. The germline V gene has CDR1 SGDLS and CDR2 YYNGEE. Amplification of TCR beta CDR3 regions used RNA as the template. Carried out on the TCR CDR3, a first-round RT-PCR used the HTBI primer set. Each CDR3 protein gets one entry after TCRdb re-called the multiplex PCR reads with MiXCR. Of around 270,000 distinct CDR3 sequences listed, about 19% are singletons.

The J gene is TRBJ2-1, the V gene TRBV9; possibly TRBD1 or TRBD2 for D (5 bases each). The source is a man aged 45-60 years with Graves' ophthalmopathy. Sequencing was done on a sample of blood. The CDR3 loop is CASSVAVGGQQFF. For the CDR3, the DNA is TGTGCCAGCAGCGTAGCGGTTGGGGGACAGCAGTTCTTC.